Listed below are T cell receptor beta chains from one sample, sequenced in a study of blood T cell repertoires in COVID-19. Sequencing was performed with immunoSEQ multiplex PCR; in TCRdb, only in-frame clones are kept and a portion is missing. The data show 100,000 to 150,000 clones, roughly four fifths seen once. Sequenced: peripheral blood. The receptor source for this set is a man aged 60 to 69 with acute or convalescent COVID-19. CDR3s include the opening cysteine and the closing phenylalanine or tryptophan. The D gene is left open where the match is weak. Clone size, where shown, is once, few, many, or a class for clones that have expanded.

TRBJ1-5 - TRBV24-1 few TGTGCCACCGGGAAGACAGGCTGGGATCAGCCCCAGCATTTT CATGKTGWDQPQHF
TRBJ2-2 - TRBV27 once TGTGCCAGCAGTTTATCGCGGGTCGGGGAGCTGTTTTTT CASSLSRVGELFF
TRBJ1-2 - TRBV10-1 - TGCGCCAGCAATCCTACAGGGCTTACCTATGGCTACACCTTC CASNPTGLTYGYTF
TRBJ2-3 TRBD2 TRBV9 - TGTGCCAGCAGCGTAGCTACGTCTAGCGGGGACACAGATACGCAGTATTTT CASSVATSSGDTDTQYF
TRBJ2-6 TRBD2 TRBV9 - TGTGCCAGCAGCCTTTCGACTAGCGGGAGGCTTCAGTCCGGGGCCAACGTCCTGACTTTC CASSLSTSGRLQSGANVLTF
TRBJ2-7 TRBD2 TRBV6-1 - TGTGCCAGCGGTCAAGCGGGAGGGTTCTCCGAGCAGTACTTC CASGQAGGFSEQYF
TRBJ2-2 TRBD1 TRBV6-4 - TGTGCCAGTCAGAACAGGGGTGGAGCCGGGGAGCTGTTTTTT CASQNRGGAGELFF
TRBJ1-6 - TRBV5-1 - TGCGCCAGCAGCCTAGCTAGCTCCTATAATTCACCCCTCCACTTT CASSLASSYNSPLHF
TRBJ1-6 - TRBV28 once TGTGCCAGCAGACGGGTCTATAATTCACCCCTCCACTTT CASRRVYNSPLHF
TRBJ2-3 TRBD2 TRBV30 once TGTGCCTGGAGTAATGGACTAGCGGGAGTCCCAGATACGCAGTATTTT CAWSNGLAGVPDTQYF
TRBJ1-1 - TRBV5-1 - TGCGCCAGCAGCTTGGGGACTGTTCCGGAAGCTTTCTTT CASSLGTVPEAFF
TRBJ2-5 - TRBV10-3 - TGTGCCATCAAGGCGGGCAACCAAGAGACCCAGTACTTC CAIKAGNQETQYF
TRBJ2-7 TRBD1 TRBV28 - TGTGCCAGCAGGCAACAGGGGGCGCGTAAGGAGCAGTACTTC CASRQQGARKEQYF
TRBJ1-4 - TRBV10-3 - TGTGCCATCAGTTCGACAACGACTAATGAAAAACTGTTTTTT CAISSTTTNEKLFF
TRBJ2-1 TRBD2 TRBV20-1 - TGCAGTGCTAGTTCGCCTAGCGGGAGGAGCTCCTACAATGAGCAGTTCTTC CSASSPSGRSSYNEQFF
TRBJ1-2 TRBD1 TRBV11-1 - TGTGCCAGCAGACTCGAGGGGGCTGTTGGCTACACCTTC CASRLEGAVGYTF
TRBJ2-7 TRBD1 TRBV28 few TGTGCCAGCAGTCCCCGCTCCCGGGACAGGGGAATCTACGAGCAGTACTTC CASSPRSRDRGIYEQYF
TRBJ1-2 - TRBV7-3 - TGTGCCAGCAGCTTCTCGGGATCGGTAGGCTACACCTTC CASSFSGSVGYTF
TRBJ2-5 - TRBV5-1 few TGCGCCAGCAGCTCGACCGCGGGGGAGACCCAGTACTTC CASSSTAGETQYF
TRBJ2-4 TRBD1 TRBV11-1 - TGTGCCAGCAGCTTAGGACAGGGGACAGGTCAAAACATTCAGTACTTC CASSLGQGTGQNIQYF
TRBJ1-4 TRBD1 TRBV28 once TGTGCCAGCAGTCCCTCCCACAGGTCACAGGGGGCAGGTGAAAAACTGTTTTTT CASSPSHRSQGAGEKLFF
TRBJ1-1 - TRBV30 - TGTGCCTGGAGCCAAAAGCGGCAGAGAAACACTGAAGCTTTCTTT CAWSQKRQRNTEAFF
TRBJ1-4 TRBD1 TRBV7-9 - TGTGCCAGCAGCTTAGGGGACAGAACTAATGAAAAACTGTTTTTT CASSLGDRTNEKLFF
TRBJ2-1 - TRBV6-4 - TGTGCCAGCAGTGACTCGGCGGGTGCCGATGAGCAGTTCTTC CASSDSAGADEQFF
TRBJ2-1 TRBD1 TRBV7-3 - TGTGCCAGCAGCAGACAGGGGGCCGCTAATGAGCAGTTCTTC CASSRQGAANEQFF
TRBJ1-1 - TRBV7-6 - TGTGCCAGCAGTCTTCTTACAGGGTCGGGGGGGGCTTTCTTT CASSLLTGSGGAFF
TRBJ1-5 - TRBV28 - TGTGCCAGCAGCAGTCAGGGTTTAGGCCAGCCCCAGCATTTT CASSSQGLGQPQHF
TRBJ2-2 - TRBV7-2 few TGTGCCAGCAGCTTAGGAGGGAGAAACACCGGGGAGCTGTTTTTT CASSLGGRNTGELFF
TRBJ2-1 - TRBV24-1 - TGTGCCACCAGTGAGAGCGGACTAACTTACAATGAGCAGTTCTTC CATSESGLTYNEQFF
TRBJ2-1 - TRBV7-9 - TGTGCCAGCAGCTTAGACCCAGGGACCTACAATGAGCAGTTCTTC CASSLDPGTYNEQFF